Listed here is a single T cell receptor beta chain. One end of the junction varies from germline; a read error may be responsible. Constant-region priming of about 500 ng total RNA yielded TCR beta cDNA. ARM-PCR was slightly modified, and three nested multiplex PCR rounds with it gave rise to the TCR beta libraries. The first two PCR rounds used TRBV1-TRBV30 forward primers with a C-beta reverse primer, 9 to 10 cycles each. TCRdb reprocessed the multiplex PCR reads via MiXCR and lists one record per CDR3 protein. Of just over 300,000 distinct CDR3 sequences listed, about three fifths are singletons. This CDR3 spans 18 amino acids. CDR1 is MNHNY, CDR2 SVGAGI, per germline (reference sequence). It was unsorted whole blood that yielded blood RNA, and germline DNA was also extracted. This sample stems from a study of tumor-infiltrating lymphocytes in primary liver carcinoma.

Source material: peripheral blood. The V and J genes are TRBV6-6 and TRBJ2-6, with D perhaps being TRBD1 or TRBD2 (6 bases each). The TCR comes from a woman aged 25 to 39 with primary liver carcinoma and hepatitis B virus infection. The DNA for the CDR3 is TGTGCCAACAGGACGGAGACTAGTATTTTCCCGGGGGCCAACGTCCTGGCTTTC. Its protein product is CANRTETSIFPGANVLAF.